These 11 T cell receptor beta chains were sequenced from one sample in a study of radiation and T cells in renal cell carcinoma. Profiling relied on immunoSEQ multiplex PCR, and the TCRdb table lists in-frame clones only, not all of them. This sample yields some 78,000 clones, of which roughly nine tenths are seen a single time; over 5.5% belongs to the top ten. The time point: blood 4 weeks post-SBRT, at nephrectomy. Treatment in this sample: 15 Gy SBRT to primary tumor, nephrectomy 4 weeks later. The specimen was blood, collected from a patient whose treatment included radiotherapy and nephrectomy. These receptors were taken from a woman between 70 and 85 years old with renal cell carcinoma.

This chain joins TRBV5-1 and TRBJ2-2; 11 bases line up with TRBD2. Germline V gene sequence: CDR1 SGHRS, CDR2 YFSETQ. The CDR3 consists of 16 residues. The ends lost 3 bases at V and 4 bases at J; junction bases unmatched: 5. Written as DNA, the CDR3 is TGCGCCAGCAGCTCATCCGGGACTAGCGGCACCGGGGAGCTGTTTTTT. Residues: CASSSSGTSGTGELFF.

The genes are TRBV27 and TRBJ2-1; 14 nucleotides match TRBD2. The trim removed 8 bases at V and 6 bases at J, leaving 12 bases unmatched. The CDR3 totals 17 residues. Per the germline V gene, CDR1 is MNHEY and CDR2 is SMNVEV (reference sequence). In nucleotides, the CDR3 is TGTGCCAGCCGCGGACTAGCGGGGGGCCAGACCCGCAATGAGCAGTTCTTC. It translates to CASRGLAGGQTRNEQFF.

V gene TRBV6-5 combines with J gene TRBJ1-2; 7 bases align to TRBD1. The trim removed 2 bases at V and 2 bases at J, leaving 8 bases unmatched. The CDR3 has 16 amino acids. Germline V gene data show CDR1 as MNHEY and CDR2 as SVGAGI. DNA for the CDR3: TGTGCCAGCAGTTACGACAGGGAGGGACAGAACTATGGCTACACCTTC. It specifies CASSYDREGQNYGYTF.

The chain employs TRBV5-1 and TRBJ2-3, with 10 positions matching TRBD1. Trimming cost V 4 bases and J 4 bases; bases outside gene matches: 3. The CDR3 is 14 amino acids. Germline CDR1 and CDR2: SGHRS and YFSETQ. The CDR3 bases are TGCGCCAGCAGCGTCGGGACAGGGGCAGATACGCAGTATTTT. Its protein is CASSVGTGADTQYF. Full variable domain (outside the CDR3, taken from reference TRBV5-1 and TRBJ2-3): KAGVTQTPRYLIKTRGQQVTLSCSPISGHRSVSWYQQTPGQGLQFLFEYFSETQRNKGNFPGRFSGRQFSNSRSEMNVSTLELGDSALYLCASSVGTGADTQYFGPGTRLTVL.

This clone was seen a few times. The J gene is TRBJ1-1, the V gene TRBV30; D is unclear. Trimming shortened V by 0 bases and J by 1 base, and 6 bases separated the two germline ends. Germline CDR1 reads GTSNPN; CDR2 reads SVGIG (reference sequence). This CDR3 region has 13 residues. For the CDR3, the DNA is TGTGCCTGGAGTGTAAAGGGGAACACTGAAGCTTTCTTT. As protein: CAWSVKGNTEAFF.

The gene calls are TRBV9 and TRBJ1-3; D is undetermined. The V gene lost 0 bases and the J gene lost 2 bases, with 6 bases spanning the gap. CDR1 is SGDLS and CDR2 is YYNGEE in the germline V gene. This CDR3 spans 14 amino acids. For the CDR3, the DNA is TGTGCCAGCAGCGTAGTGGATACTGGAAACACCATATATTTT. Protein sequence: CASSVVDTGNTIYF.

This clone was seen just once. The rearrangement links TRBV11-3 to TRBJ2-5; 9 bases align to TRBD2. V shed 8 bases and J 1 base; nucleotides not matched to a gene: 5. Germline V lookup: CDR1 SGHNT, CDR2 YENEEA. The CDR3 runs to 14 residues. CDR3 in DNA: TGTGCCAGCGCGAGCGGGGGGACCCAAGAGACCCAGTACTTC. This gives the protein CASASGGTQETQYF.

This chain uses TRBV21-1 with TRBJ2-7. TRBV21-1 is termed a pseudogene. The CDR3 is made up of 11 amino acids. The CDR3 region is CASSKGDEQYF. The CDR3 DNA reads TGTGCCAGCAGCAAAGGGGACGAGCAGTACTTC.

The chain carries TRBV27 and TRBJ1-2, with unresolved D. The CDR3 is made up of 15 amino acids. V lost 5 bases to trimming and J lost 6 bases, with 19 bases between them. Germline CDR1 reads MNHEY; CDR2 reads SMNVEV (reference sequence). In DNA form, the CDR3 reads TGTGCCAGCAGTCCTCATCCCCGGGTTGGAAATGGCTACACCTTC. Translating gives CASSPHPRVGNGYTF.

The gene calls are TRBV27 and TRBJ2-1; 11 bases align to TRBD1. J gave up 5 bases and V 8 bases, and 14 bases lay outside the gene matches. Germline V gives CDR1 MNHEY, CDR2 SMNVEV (reference sequence). This CDR3 has 17 residues. CDR3 sequence reads: CASWETSGQGANNEQFF. The CDR3 bases are TGTGCCAGCTGGGAAACTTCTGGACAGGGGGCAAACAATGAGCAGTTCTTC.

This chain links TRBV5-1 with TRBJ1-4; no firm D call. The V end lost 4 bases, the J end lost 4 bases, and 11 bases lay between the germline ends. Germline V gene sequence: CDR1 SGHRS, CDR2 YFSETQ. The CDR3 covers 14 residues. CDR3 bases: TGCGCCAGCAGCCGGGAGGGCAGTAATGAAAAACTGTTTTTT. It specifies CASSREGSNEKLFF.